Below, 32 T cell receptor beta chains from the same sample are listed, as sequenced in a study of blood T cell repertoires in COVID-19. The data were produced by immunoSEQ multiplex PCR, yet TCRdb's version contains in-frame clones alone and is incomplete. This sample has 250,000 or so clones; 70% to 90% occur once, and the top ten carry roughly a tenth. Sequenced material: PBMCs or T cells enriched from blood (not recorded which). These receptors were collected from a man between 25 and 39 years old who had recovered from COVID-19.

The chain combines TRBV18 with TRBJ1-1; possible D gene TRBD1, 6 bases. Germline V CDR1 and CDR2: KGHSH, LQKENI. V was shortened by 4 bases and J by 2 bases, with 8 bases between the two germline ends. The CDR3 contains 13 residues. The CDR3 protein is CASSRGLNTEAFF. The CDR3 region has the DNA TGTGCCAGCTCACGGGGGCTAAACACTGAAGCTTTCTTT.

This chain's CDR3 is CASRLFFVFRGGYTF. The CDR3 nucleotides are TGTGCAAGTCGCTTATTCTTCGTCTTCAGGGGTGGCTACACCTTC. The chain has TRBV12-2 and TRBJ1-2; TRBD1 was called by the table and not checked on the DNA. TRBV12-2 is flagged as a pseudogene. The CDR3 has 15 residues.

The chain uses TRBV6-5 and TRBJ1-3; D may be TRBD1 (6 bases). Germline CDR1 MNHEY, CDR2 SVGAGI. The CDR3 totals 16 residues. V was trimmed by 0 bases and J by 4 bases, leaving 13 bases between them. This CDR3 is CASSYSSGGRGNTIYF. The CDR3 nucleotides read TGTGCCAGCAGTTACTCCTCGGGGGGCAGGGGAAACACCATATATTTT.

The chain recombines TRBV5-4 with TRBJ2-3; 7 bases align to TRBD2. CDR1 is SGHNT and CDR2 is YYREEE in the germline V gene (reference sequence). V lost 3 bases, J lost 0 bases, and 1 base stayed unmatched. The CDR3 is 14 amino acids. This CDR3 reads CASSWGGSTDTQYF. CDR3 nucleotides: TGTGCCAGCAGCTGGGGGGGGAGCACAGATACGCAGTATTTT. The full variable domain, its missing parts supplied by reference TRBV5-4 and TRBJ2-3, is ETGVTQSPTHLIKTRGQQVTLRCSSQSGHNTVSWYQQALGQGPQFIFQYYREEENGRGNFPPRFSGLQFPNYSSELNVNALELDDSALYLCASSWGGSTDTQYFGPGTRLTVL.

CDR3 sequence (DNA): TGTGCCAGCAGTGAAAGCGGGTTAGGGGATGGAAACACCATATATTTT. This codes for CASSESGLGDGNTIYF. The V gene is TRBV2, the J gene TRBJ1-3; D perhaps matches TRBD1 (5 bases). The CDR3 extends over 16 amino acids. Germline CDR1 SNHLY, CDR2 FYNNEI. The V end was cut by 2 bases, the J end by 3 bases, with 14 bases between.

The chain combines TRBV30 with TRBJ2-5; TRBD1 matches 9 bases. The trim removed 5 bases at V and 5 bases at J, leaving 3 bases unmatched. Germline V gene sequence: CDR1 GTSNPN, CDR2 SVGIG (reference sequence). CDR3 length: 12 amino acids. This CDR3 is CAWDRGSETQYF. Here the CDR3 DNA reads TGTGCCTGGGACAGGGGGTCCGAGACCCAGTACTTC.

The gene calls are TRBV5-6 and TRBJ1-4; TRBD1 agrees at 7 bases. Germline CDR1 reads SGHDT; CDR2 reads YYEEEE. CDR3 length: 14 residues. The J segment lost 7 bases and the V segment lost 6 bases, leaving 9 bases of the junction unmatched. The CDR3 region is CASTRGQGVEKLFF. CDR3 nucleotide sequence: TGTGCCAGCACCCGCGGGCAGGGGGTTGAAAAACTGTTTTTT.

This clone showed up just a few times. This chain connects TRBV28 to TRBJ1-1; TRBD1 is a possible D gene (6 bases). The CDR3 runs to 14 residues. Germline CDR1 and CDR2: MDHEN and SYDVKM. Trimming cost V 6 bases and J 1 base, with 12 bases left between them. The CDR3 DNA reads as TGTGCCAGCAGCTCCGGGACAACGAACACTGAAGCTTTCTTT. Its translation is CASSSGTTNTEAFF.

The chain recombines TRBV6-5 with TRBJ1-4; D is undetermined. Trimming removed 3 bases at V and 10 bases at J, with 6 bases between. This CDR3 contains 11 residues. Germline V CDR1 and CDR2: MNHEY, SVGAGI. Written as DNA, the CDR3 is TGTGCCAGCAGTTATTACGGAAAACTGTTTTTT. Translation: CASSYYGKLFF.

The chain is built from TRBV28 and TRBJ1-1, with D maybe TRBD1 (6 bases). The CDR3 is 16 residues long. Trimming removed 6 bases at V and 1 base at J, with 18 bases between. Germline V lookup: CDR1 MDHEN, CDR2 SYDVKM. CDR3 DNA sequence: TGTGCCAGCAGCCCCCTCGGGGGGGCCGGGAACACTGAAGCTTTCTTT. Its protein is CASSPLGGAGNTEAFF.

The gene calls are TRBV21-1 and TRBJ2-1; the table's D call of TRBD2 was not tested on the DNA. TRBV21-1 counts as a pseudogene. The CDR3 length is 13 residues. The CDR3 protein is CASSSRDYNEQFF. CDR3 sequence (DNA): TGTGCCAGCAGCTCCCGGGACTACAATGAGCAGTTCTTC.

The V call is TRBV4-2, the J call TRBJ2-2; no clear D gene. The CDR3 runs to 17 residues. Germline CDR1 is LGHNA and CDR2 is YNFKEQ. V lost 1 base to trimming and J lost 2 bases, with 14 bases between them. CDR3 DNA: TGTGCCAGCAGCCAAGTGAAGAGTGTTCTAAACACCGGGGAGCTGTTTTTT. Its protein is CASSQVKSVLNTGELFF.

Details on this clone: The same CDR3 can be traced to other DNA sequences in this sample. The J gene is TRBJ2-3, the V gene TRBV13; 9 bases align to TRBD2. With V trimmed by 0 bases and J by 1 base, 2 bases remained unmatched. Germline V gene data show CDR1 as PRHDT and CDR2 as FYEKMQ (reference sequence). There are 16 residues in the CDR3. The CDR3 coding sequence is TGTGCCAGCAGCTTAGGCGCTAGCGGGGGCACAGATACGCAGTATTTT. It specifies CASSLGASGGTDTQYF.

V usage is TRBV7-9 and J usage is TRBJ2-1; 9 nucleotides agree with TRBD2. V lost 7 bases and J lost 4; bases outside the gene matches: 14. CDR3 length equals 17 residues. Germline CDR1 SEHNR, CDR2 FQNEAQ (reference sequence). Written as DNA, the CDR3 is TGTGCCAGCACCTTTGGCGGGACTAGCAAGTCTTACAATGAGCAGTTCTTC. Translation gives CASTFGGTSKSYNEQFF.

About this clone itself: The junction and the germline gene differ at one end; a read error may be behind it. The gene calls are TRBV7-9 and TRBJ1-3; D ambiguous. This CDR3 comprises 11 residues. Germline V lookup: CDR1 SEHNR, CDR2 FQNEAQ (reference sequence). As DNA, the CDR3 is TGTGCCAGCAGCCTCAGCGCTGGCAAGGATTTT. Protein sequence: CASSLSAGKDF.

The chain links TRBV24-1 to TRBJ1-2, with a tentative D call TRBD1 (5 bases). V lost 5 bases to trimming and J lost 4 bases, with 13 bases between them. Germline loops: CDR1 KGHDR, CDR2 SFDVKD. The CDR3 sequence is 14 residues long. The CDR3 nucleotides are TGTGCCACCAGTGCCTCCAGGGTTAGCTATGGCTACACCTTC. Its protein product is CATSASRVSYGYTF.

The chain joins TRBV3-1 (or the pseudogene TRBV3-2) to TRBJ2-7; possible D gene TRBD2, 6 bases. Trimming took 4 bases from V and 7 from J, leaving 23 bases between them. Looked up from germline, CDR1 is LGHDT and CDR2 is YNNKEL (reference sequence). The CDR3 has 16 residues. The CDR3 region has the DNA TGTGCCAGCAGCCTGCTTCTCCCAGGCAGGGCGGGGGAGCAGTACTTC. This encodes CASSLLLPGRAGEQYF.

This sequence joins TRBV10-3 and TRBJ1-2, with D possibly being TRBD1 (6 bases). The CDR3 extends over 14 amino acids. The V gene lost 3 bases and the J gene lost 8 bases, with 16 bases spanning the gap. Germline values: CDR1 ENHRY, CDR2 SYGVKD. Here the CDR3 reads CAISDGQSTGGYTF. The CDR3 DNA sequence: TGTGCCATCAGTGACGGACAGTCCACAGGGGGCTACACCTTC.

Here the CDR3 reads CASSTRDRARNQPQHF. Here the CDR3 DNA reads TGTGCCAGCAGTACCCGGGACAGGGCACGCAATCAGCCCCAGCATTTT. The chain is built from TRBV27 and TRBJ1-5, with 9 bases fitting TRBD1. Trimming removed 5 bases from V and 2 bases from J; junction bases left unmatched: 7. CDR1 MNHEY and CDR2 SMNVEV come from the germline V gene (reference sequence). CDR3 size: 16 residues.

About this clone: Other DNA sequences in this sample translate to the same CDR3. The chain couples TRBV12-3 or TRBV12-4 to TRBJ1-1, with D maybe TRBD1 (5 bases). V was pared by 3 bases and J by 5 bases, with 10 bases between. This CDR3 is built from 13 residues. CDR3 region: CASSLVAGTEAFF. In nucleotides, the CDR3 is TGTGCCAGCAGTTTGGTAGCAGGGACTGAAGCTTTCTTT.

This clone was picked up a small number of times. The CDR3 bases are TGTGCCAGCAGCTTAGTCGGGGGGACGAACACCGGGGAGCTGTTTTTT. Residues: CASSLVGGTNTGELFF. The chain carries TRBV7-3 and TRBJ2-2; 7 bases map to TRBD2. Germline assignment: CDR1 SGHTA and CDR2 FQGTGA. The CDR3 is made up of 16 amino acids. V lost 2 bases to trimming and J lost 0 bases; unmatched junction nucleotides: 3.

The CDR3 DNA sequence: TGTGCCAGCGCCAGGGCGGAGACCGGGGAGCTGTTTTTT. Protein product: CASARAETGELFF. V usage is TRBV2 and J usage is TRBJ2-2, with D possibly matching TRBD1 (5 bases). V was pared by 8 bases and J by 5 bases, with 12 bases between. The CDR3 totals 13 residues. CDR1 and CDR2 (germline): SNHLY, FYNNEI.

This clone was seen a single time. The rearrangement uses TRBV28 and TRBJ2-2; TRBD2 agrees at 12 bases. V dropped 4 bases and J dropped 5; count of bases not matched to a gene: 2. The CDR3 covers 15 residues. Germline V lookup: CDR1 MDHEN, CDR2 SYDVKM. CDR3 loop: CASSSGTSGTGELFF. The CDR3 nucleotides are TGTGCCAGCAGTTCAGGGACTAGCGGGACCGGGGAGCTGTTTTTT.

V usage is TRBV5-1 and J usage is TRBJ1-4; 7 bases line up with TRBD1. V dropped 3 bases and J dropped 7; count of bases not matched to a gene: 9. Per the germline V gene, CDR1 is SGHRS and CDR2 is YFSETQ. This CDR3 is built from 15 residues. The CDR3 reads CASSSRQGFVEKLFF. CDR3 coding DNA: TGCGCCAGCAGCTCCCGACAGGGTTTTGTTGAAAAACTGTTTTTT.

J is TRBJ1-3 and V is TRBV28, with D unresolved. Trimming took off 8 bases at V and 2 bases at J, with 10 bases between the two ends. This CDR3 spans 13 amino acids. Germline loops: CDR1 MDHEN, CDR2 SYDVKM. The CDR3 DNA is TGTGCCAGCCTAACAGAAGCTGGAAACACCATATATTTT. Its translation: CASLTEAGNTIYF.

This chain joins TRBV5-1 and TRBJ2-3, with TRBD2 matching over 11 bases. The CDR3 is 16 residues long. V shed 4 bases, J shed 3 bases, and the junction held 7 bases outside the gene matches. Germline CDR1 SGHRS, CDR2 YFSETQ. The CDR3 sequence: CASSPPLAGVTDTQYF. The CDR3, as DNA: TGCGCCAGCAGCCCTCCACTAGCGGGAGTAACAGATACGCAGTATTTT.

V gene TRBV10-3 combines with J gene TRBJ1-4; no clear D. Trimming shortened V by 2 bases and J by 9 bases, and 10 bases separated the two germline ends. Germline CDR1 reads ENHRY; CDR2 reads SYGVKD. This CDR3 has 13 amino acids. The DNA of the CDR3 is TGTGCCATCAGTGAGCCCACTGGGCAAAAACTGTTTTTT. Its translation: CAISEPTGQKLFF.

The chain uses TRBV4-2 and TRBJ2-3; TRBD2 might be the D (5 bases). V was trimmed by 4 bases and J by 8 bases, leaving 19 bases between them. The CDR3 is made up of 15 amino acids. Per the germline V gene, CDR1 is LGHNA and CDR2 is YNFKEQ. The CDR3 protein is CASSPQGLNAGTQYF. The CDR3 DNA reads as TGTGCCAGCAGCCCCCAAGGGCTGAATGCGGGTACGCAGTATTTT.

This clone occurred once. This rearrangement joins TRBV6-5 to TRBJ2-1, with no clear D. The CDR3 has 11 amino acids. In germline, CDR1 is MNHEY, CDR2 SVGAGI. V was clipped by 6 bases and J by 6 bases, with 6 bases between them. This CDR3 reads CASRRPNEQFF. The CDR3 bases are TGTGCCAGCAGGCGCCCCAATGAGCAGTTCTTC.

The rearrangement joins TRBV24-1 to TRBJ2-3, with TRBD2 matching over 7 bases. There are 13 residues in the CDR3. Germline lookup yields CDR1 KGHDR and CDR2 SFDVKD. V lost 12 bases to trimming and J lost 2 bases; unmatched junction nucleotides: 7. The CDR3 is CAASAGPTDTQYF. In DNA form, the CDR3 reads TGTGCCGCCTCAGCGGGGCCCACAGATACGCAGTATTTT.

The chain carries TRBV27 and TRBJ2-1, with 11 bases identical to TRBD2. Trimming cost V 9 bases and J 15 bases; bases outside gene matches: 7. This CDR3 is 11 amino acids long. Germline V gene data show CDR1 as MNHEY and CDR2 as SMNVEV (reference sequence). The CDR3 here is CASRLAGHMFF. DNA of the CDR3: TGTGCCAGTCGACTAGCGGGACATATGTTCTTC.

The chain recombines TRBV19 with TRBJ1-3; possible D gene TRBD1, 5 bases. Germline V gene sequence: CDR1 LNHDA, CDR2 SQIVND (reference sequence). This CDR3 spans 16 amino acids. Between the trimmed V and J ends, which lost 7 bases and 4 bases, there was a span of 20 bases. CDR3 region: CASTHRWQGLGNTIYF. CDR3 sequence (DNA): TGTGCCAGTACCCATAGGTGGCAGGGCCTCGGAAACACCATATATTTT.